The clone carrying this T cell receptor beta chain showed up just a few times. No antigen is known for it. TCRdb ran MiXCR on the reads and lists one entry per CDR3 protein. The table lists approximately 730,000 distinct CDR3 sequences, almost 30% of them singletons. This entry comes from a study of T cell repertoires in cytomegalovirus infection. Study in general: Used in the study were CMV epitopes, some recently identified and HLA-C-restricted, others well-studied and HLA-B-restricted.

The CDR3 sequence is 15 residues long. Looked up from germline, CDR1 is ENHRY and CDR2 is SYGVKD. V was pared by 6 bases and J by 6 bases, with 5 bases of the junction left unmatched. The specimen comprised cultured CD8+ T cells from PBMCs, sampled from culture after CMV antigen stimulation. The clonotype originates from a human donor in good health (CMV status not recorded). Some clones in this sample may be carry-over from other donors' samples. The genes are TRBV10-3 and TRBJ2-1; 13 bases are a match to TRBD2. The DNA of the CDR3 is TGTGCCATCAGCCGCGGGACTAGCGGGGTCAATGAGCAGTTCTTC. Its protein product is CAISRGTSGVNEQFF.